Shown below are 6 T cell receptor beta chains from a single sample sequenced in a study of blood T cell repertoires in COVID-19. Assay used: immunoSEQ multiplex PCR; TCRdb lists only in-frame clones, some missing. The sample yields 60,000 or so clones, 90% seen once. Specimen: peripheral blood. The source of these receptors is a man aged 55 to 70 with active COVID-19.

The chain combines TRBV9 with TRBJ1-1, with unresolved D. The CDR3 is 13 residues long. V lost 1 base and J lost 5, with 9 bases in between. The germline CDR1 and CDR2 sequences are SGDLS and YYNGEE. Here the CDR3 DNA reads TGTGCCAGCAGCGTAATCCCAATTACTGAAGCTTTCTTT. This codes for CASSVIPITEAFF.

The chain couples TRBV19 to TRBJ1-4; 8 bases map to TRBD1. Germline V CDR1 and CDR2: LNHDA, SQIVND (reference sequence). J gave up 7 bases and V 6 bases, and 4 bases lay outside the gene matches. The CDR3 is 13 amino acids. In nucleotides, the CDR3 is TGTGCCAGTAGACCGGACAGGGTTGAAAAACTGTTTTTT. Its protein product is CASRPDRVEKLFF.

The V and J genes are TRBV19 and TRBJ2-5; a weak D match, TRBD2 (5 bases). V lost 6 bases to trimming and J lost 5 bases, with 16 bases between them. The CDR3 consists of 14 residues. Germline V gene data show CDR1 as LNHDA and CDR2 as SQIVND (reference sequence). CDR3 loop: CASRNTGFGETQYF. CDR3 DNA: TGTGCCAGTAGAAACACGGGGTTTGGTGAGACCCAGTACTTC.

V is TRBV18 and J is TRBJ2-7; weak D call: TRBD2 (5 bases). V was shortened by 3 bases and J by 2 bases, with 11 bases between the two germline ends. This CDR3 region has 14 residues. Germline lookup yields CDR1 KGHSH and CDR2 LQKENI. The CDR3 nucleotides are TGTGCCAGCTCACCGTCGGGGAAACCCTACGAGCAGTACTTC. This sequence encodes CASSPSGKPYEQYF.

The chain couples TRBV6-5 to TRBJ1-1, with 7 bases that match TRBD1. Germline CDR1 is MNHEY and CDR2 is SVGAGI. This CDR3 contains 16 residues. J lost 0 bases, V lost 0 bases, and 4 bases had no gene match. CDR3 sequence (DNA): TGTGCCAGCAGTTACTCCTACAGGGGAATGAACACTGAAGCTTTCTTT. Translation: CASSYSYRGMNTEAFF.

J is TRBJ1-3 and V is TRBV25-1, with no clear D. Trimming cost V 0 bases and J 4 bases, with 7 bases left between them. The CDR3 has 14 amino acids. Germline V gene data show CDR1 as MGHDK and CDR2 as SYGVNS. CDR3 coding DNA: TGTGCCAGCAGTGAATATAAAGCAGGAAACACCATATATTTT. It is translated as CASSEYKAGNTIYF.